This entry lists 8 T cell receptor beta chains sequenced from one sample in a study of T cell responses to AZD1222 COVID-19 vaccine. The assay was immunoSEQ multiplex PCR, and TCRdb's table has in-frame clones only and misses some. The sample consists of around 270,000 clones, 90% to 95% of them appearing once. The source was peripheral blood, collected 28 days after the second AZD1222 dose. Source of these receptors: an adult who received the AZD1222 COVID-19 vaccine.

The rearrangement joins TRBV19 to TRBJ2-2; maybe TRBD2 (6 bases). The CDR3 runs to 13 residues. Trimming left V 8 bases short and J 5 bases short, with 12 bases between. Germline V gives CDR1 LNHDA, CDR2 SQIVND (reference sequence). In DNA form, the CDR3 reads TGTGCCAGTGGAGGGGATAGGACCGGGGAGCTGTTTTTT. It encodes CASGGDRTGELFF.

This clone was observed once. The CDR3, as DNA: TGCGCCAGCAGCCCGGCCCCCAATAAAGAGACCCAGTACTTC. It codes for CASSPAPNKETQYF. This sequence joins TRBV5-1 and TRBJ2-5; D gene uncertain. This CDR3 is built from 14 residues. Looked up from germline, CDR1 is SGHRS and CDR2 is YFSETQ. Trimming took 4 bases from V and 3 from J, leaving 13 bases between them.

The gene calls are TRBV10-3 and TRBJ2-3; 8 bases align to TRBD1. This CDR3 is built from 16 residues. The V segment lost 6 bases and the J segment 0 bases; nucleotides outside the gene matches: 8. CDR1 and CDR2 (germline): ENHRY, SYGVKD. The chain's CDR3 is CAISDRGWGSTDTQYF. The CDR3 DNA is TGTGCCATCAGCGACAGGGGATGGGGCAGCACAGATACGCAGTATTTT.

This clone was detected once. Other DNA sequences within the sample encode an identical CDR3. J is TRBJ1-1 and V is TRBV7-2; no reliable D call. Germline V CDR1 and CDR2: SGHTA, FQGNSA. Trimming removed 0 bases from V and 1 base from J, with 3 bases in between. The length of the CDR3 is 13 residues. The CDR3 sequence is CASSLAGNTEAFF. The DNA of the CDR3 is TGTGCCAGCAGCTTAGCGGGGAACACTGAAGCTTTCTTT.

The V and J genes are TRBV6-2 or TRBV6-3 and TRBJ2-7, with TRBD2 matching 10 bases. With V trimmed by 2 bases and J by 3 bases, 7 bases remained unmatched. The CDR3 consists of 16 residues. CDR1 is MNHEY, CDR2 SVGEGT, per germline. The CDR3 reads CASSYPASGRGYEQYF. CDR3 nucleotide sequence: TGTGCCAGCAGTTACCCCGCTAGCGGGAGAGGCTACGAGCAGTACTTC.

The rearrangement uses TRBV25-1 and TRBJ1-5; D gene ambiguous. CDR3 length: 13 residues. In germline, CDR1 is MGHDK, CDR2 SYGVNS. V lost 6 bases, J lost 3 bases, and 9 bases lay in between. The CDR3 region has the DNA TGTGCCAGCAGCCAGAGCATCAATCAGCCCCAGCATTTT. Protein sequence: CASSQSINQPQHF.

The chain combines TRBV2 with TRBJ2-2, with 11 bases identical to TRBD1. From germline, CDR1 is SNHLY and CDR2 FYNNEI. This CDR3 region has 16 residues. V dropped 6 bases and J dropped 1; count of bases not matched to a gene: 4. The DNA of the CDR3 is TGTGCCAGCAGGGGTGGGACAGGGGGGAACACCGGGGAGCTGTTTTTT. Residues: CASRGGTGGNTGELFF. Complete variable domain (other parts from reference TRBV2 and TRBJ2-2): EPEVTQTPSHQVTQMGQEVILRCVPISNHLYFYWYRQILGQKVEFLVSFYNNEISEKSEIFDDQFSVERPDGSNFTLKIRSTKLEDSAMYFCASRGGTGGNTGELFFGEGSRLTVL.

The CDR3 DNA reads TGTGCCAGCGGGATACAGAACACTGAAGCTTTCTTT. Translating gives CASGIQNTEAFF. The chain combines TRBV6-5 with TRBJ1-1; D not resolved. The CDR3 has 12 residues. V shed 8 bases and J shed 1 base, with 8 bases lying between them. Per germline, CDR1 MNHEY and CDR2 SVGAGI.